Listed below are T cell receptor beta chains from one sample, sequenced in a study of beta chain features in type 1 diabetes. Generated by immunoSEQ multiplex PCR, the TCRdb table keeps only in-frame clones and is missing some. The sample shows about 180,000 clones, around 7.9% of them seen only once. The specimen was central memory CD4+ T cells from blood. The origin of the receptors is a man aged 18 to 30 with type 1 diabetes. CDR3s include the opening cysteine and the closing phenylalanine or tryptophan. D genes are given only for firm matches. Not all rows give a size; the values are once, few, many and, for expanded clones, a class.

few TRBJ2-3 TRBV28 - TGTGCCAGCAGTTCCCTCGGGGGGCCAGGCGTTCTAACGCAGTATTTT CASSSLGGPGVLTQYF
few TRBJ1-6 TRBV9 - TGTGCCAGCAGCGTAGGGGAGTATTCACCCCTCCACTTT CASSVGEYSPLHF
few TRBJ2-3 TRBV7-2 - TGTGCCAGCAGCCATAGACCGGGTGTGGCAGATACGCAGTATTTT CASSHRPGVADTQYF
- TRBJ1-2 TRBV4-2 - TGTGCCAGCAGCCAAGAACGAATAGGGGAAGCTAACTATGGCTACACCTTC CASSQERIGEANYGYTF
few TRBJ2-5 TRBV28 - TGTGCCAGCGTGCGCTCCGGAGCCCAGGAGACCCAGTACTTC CASVRSGAQETQYF
- TRBJ2-1 TRBV11-2 TRBD2 TGTGCCAGCAGCTCCCTTAAGCGGGGGGGCATAAATGAGCAGTTCTTC CASSSLKRGGINEQFF
- TRBJ1-2 TRBV28 - TGTGCCAGCAGTTTAGCTGCCGAGTTTGGCTACACCTTC CASSLAAEFGYTF
- TRBJ2-1 TRBV27 TRBD1 TGTGCCAGCAGTGTCCGGGACAGGGGGCCGGTTGAGCAGTTCTTC CASSVRDRGPVEQFF
- TRBJ2-7 TRBV28 TRBD1 TGTGCCAGCAGTGCTCCCGGGACAGGATACTACGAGCAGTACTTC CASSAPGTGYYEQYF
few TRBJ1-4 TRBV30 - TGTGCCTGGAGCCGGGGGGACGAAAAACTGTTTTTT CAWSRGDEKLFF
- TRBJ2-3 TRBV30 - TGTGCCTGGGGCCGGGGGACAGTGTCCACAGATACGCAGTATTTT CAWGRGTVSTDTQYF
- TRBJ1-1 TRBV11-2 - TGTGCCAGCAGCCCCCTTCGCACTGAAGCTTTCTTT CASSPLRTEAFF
- TRBJ1-6 TRBV6-5 - TGTGCCAGCAGCCTGACAGGCTATAATTCACCCCTCCACTTT CASSLTGYNSPLHF
few TRBJ2-2 TRBV5-1 TRBD1 TGCGCCAGCAGACCGGGACAGGGGTACACCGGGGAGCTGTTTTTT CASRPGQGYTGELFF
- TRBJ2-3 TRBV29-1 - TGCAGCGTCGGGACTTCCTATACGCAGTATTTT CSVGTSYTQYF
many TRBJ1-2 TRBV2 - TGTGCCAGCAGTGATGGTACAGCCGTTAACTATGGCTACACCTTC CASSDGTAVNYGYTF
- TRBJ2-5 TRBV18 TRBD1 TGTGCCAGCTCCCCCGAGGGGGCCCGGGAGACCCAGTACTTC CASSPEGARETQYF
- TRBJ2-5 TRBV5-6 TRBD2 TGTGCCAGCAGCTTTCTAGCGGGGAGTTCAGAGACCCAGTACTTC CASSFLAGSSETQYF
few TRBJ1-6 TRBV7-9 - TGTGCCAGCAGCTTCGGGGATTCACCCCTCCACTTT CASSFGDSPLHF
- TRBJ1-5 TRBV5-1 TRBD1 TGCGCCAGCAGCCCGGGGACAGGGGGAATTCAGCCCCAGCATTTT CASSPGTGGIQPQHF
few TRBJ2-3 TRBV2 - TGTGCCGTGGGACTCCCTGGTACGCAGTATTTT CAVGLPGTQYF
few TRBJ1-5 TRBV4-2 - TGTGCCAGCAGCTCCCAATCCGGGTTCCCTTATAGCAATCAGCCCCAGCATTTT CASSSQSGFPYSNQPQHF
- TRBJ1-5 TRBV28 TRBD1 TGTGCCAGCAGCCCCCAGGGGACAGCCGATCAGCCCCAGCATTTT CASSPQGTADQPQHF
- TRBJ2-1 TRBV21-1 - TGTGCCAGCAGAAAAGGAATTAGCGGAGACAATGAGCAGTTCTTC CASRKGISGDNEQFF
few TRBJ2-1 TRBV29-1 - TGCAGCGCCAGGGCGGGGGCCTCCTACAATGAGCAGTTCTTC CSARAGASYNEQFF
- TRBJ1-1 TRBV10-3 - TGTGCCATCAGTGAGCAGGGTAACACTGAAGCTTTCTTT CAISEQGNTEAFF
- TRBJ1-6 TRBV11-2 - TGTGCCAGCAGCCCACAGGGATATTCACCCCTCCACTTT CASSPQGYSPLHF
- TRBJ2-1 TRBV11-3 TRBD2 TGTGCCAGCAGCTTAGGTCTAGCGGGGAACAATGAGCAGTTCTTC CASSLGLAGNNEQFF